This record covers a single TCR beta chain. The sample comes from a study of blood T cell repertoires in COVID-19. In germline, CDR1 is SGHNT, CDR2 YYREEE (reference sequence). The V end was cut by 4 bases, the J end by 2 bases, with 22 bases between. This CDR3 contains 17 residues. Clones were sequenced by immunoSEQ multiplex PCR, and TCRdb holds only the in-frame ones, with some missing. The sample gives around 16,000 clones, 85% to 90% of which show up once; around 50% is in the top ten. The sequencing input was peripheral blood. The receptor was isolated from a man aged 60 to 75 with acute or convalescent COVID-19. V is TRBV5-4 and J is TRBJ2-7; tentative D call: TRBD1 (7 bases). The CDR3 DNA is TGTGCCAGCAGCCGAGGAGGGGGCCCCCGCCCCCCCTACGAGCAGTACTTC. It is translated as CASSRGGGPRPPYEQYF. The full variable domain, with the rest looked up from reference TRBV5-4 and TRBJ2-7, is ETGVTQSPTHLIKTRGQQVTLRCSSQSGHNTVSWYQQALGQGPQFIFQYYREEENGRGNFPPRFSGLQFPNYSSELNVNALELDDSALYLCASSRGGGPRPPYEQYFGPGTRLTVT.